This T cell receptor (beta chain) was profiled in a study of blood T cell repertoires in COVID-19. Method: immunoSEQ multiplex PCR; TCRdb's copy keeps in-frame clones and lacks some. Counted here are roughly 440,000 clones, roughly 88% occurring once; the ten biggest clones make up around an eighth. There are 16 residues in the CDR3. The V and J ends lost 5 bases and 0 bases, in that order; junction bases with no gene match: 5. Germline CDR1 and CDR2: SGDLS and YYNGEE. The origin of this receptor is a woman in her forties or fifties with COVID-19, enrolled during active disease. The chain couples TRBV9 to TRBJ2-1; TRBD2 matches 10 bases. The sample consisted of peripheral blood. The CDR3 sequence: CASSPPSGGSYNEQFF. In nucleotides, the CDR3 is TGTGCCAGCAGTCCCCCTAGCGGGGGCTCCTACAATGAGCAGTTCTTC. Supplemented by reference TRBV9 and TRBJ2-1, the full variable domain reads DSGVTQTPKHLITATGQRVTLRCSPRSGDLSVYWYQQSLDQGLQFLIQYYNGEERAKGNILERFSAQQFPDLHSELNLSSLELGDSALYFCASSPPSGGSYNEQFFGPGTRLTVL.